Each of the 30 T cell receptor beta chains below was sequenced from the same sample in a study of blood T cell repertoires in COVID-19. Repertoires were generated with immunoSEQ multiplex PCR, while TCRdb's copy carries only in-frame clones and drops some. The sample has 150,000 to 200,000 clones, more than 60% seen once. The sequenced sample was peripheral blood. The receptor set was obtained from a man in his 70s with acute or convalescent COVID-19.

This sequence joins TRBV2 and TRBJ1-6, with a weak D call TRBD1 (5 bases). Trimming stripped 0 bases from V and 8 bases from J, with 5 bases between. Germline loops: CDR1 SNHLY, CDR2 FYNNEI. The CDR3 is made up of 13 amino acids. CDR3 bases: TGTGCCAGCAGTGAAGCAGGGGATTCACCCCTCCACTTT. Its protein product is CASSEAGDSPLHF.

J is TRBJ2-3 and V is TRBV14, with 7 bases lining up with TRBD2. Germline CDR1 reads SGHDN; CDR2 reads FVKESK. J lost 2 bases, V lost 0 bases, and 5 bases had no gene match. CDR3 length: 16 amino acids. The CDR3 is CASSQEGTTNTDTQYF. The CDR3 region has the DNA TGTGCCAGCAGCCAAGAAGGGACTACCAACACAGATACGCAGTATTTT.

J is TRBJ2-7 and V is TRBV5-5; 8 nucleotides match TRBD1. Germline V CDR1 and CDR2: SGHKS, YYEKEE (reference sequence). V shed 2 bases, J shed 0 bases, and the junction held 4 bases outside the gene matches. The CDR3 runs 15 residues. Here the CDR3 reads CASSLQGVSSYEQYF. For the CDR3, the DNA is TGTGCCAGCAGCTTACAGGGGGTCTCCTCCTACGAGCAGTACTTC.

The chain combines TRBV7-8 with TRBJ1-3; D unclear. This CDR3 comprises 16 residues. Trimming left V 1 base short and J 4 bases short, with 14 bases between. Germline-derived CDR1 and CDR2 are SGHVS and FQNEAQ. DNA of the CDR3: TGTGCCAGCAGCTTAGAAACAGCGGTTGTAGGAAACACCATATATTTT. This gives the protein CASSLETAVVGNTIYF. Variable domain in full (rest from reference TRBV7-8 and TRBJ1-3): GAGVSQSPRYKVAKRGQDVALRCDPISGHVSLFWYQQALGQGPEFLTYFQNEAQLDKSGLPSDRFFAERPEGSVSTLKIQRTQQEDSAVYLCASSLETAVVGNTIYFGEGSWLTVV.

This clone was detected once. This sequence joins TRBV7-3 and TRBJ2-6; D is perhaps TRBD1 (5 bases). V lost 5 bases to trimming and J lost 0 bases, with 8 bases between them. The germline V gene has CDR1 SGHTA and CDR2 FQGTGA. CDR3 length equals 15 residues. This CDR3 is CASSPQVSGANVLTF. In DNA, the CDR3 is TGTGCCAGCAGCCCACAGGTCTCTGGGGCCAACGTCCTGACTTTC.

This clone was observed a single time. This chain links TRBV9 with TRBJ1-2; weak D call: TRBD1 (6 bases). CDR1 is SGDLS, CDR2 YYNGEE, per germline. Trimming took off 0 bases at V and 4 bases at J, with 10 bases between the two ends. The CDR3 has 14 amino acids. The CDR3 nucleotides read TGTGCCAGCAGCGTAGGACAGGATCTCTATGGCTACACCTTC. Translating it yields CASSVGQDLYGYTF.

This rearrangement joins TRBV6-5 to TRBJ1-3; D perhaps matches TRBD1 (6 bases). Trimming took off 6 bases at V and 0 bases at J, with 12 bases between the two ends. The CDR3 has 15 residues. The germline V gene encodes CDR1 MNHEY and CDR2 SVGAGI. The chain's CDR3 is CASSPVDSSGNTIYF. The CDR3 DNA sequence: TGTGCCAGCAGCCCGGTGGACAGCTCTGGAAACACCATATATTTT.

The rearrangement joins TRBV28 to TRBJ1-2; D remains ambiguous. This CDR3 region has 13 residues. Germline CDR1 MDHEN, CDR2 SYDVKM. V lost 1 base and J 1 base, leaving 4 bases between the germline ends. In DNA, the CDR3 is TGTGCCAGCAGTTTATCTTATAACTATGGCTACACCTTC. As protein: CASSLSYNYGYTF.

The CDR3 spells CASSTPGTHSQETQYF. DNA of the CDR3: TGTGCCAGCAGCACTCCCGGGACTCACTCACAAGAGACCCAGTACTTC. This chain uses TRBV5-4 with TRBJ2-5; perhaps TRBD2 as D (6 bases). The CDR3 spans 16 residues. V lost 4 bases to trimming and J lost 2 bases, with 18 bases between them. Germline CDR1 is SGHNT and CDR2 is YYREEE (reference sequence).

CDR3 in DNA: TGCGCCAGCAGCTTAACAGGGATGTACTCAGATACGCAGTATTTT. Amino acids: CASSLTGMYSDTQYF. The V gene is TRBV5-1, the J gene TRBJ2-3, with D possibly TRBD1 on 6 matching bases. V lost 2 bases and J lost 4, with 14 bases in between. The germline V gene encodes CDR1 SGHRS and CDR2 YFSETQ. The CDR3 totals 15 residues.

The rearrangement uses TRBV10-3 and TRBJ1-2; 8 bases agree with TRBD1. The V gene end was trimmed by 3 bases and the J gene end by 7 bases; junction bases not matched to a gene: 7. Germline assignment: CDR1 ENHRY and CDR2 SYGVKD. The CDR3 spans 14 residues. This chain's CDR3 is CAISEVQGAPGYTF. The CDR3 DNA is TGTGCCATCAGTGAAGTGCAGGGGGCGCCTGGCTACACCTTC.

CDR3 amino acids: CASSGGTLSLSGTDTQYF. In DNA form, the CDR3 reads TGTGCCAGCAGTGGGGGGACTCTTAGTCTATCCGGCACAGATACGCAGTATTTT. This chain connects TRBV6-1 to TRBJ2-3, with D possibly being TRBD2 (6 bases). With 4 bases removed from V and 1 base from J, the gap between germline ends came to 21 bases. CDR3 length: 18 residues. Germline V gene data show CDR1 as MNHNS and CDR2 as SASEGT.

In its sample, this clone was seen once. As DNA, the CDR3 is TGTGCCAGCAGTTGGGGACAGGGGGCTGATGGCTACACCTTC. As protein: CASSWGQGADGYTF. The rearrangement links TRBV6-5 to TRBJ1-2, with 12 bases lining up with TRBD1. This CDR3 region has 14 residues. Germline loops: CDR1 MNHEY, CDR2 SVGAGI. The trim removed 4 bases at V and 6 bases at J, leaving 3 bases unmatched.

CDR3 amino acids: CASSPWGGREQYF. CDR3 DNA sequence: TGTGCCAGCAGCCCTTGGGGGGGGCGGGAGCAGTACTTC. The chain links TRBV9 to TRBJ2-7; a weak D match, TRBD2 (7 bases). Germline V lookup: CDR1 SGDLS, CDR2 YYNGEE. This CDR3 is 13 amino acids long. V was shortened by 4 bases and J by 7 bases, with 15 bases between the two germline ends.

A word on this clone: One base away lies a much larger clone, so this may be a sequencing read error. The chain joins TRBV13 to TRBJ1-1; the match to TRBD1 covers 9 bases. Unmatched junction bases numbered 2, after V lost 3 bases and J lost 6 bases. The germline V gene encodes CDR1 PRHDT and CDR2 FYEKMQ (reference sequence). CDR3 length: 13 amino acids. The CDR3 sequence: CASSFGTGPEAFF. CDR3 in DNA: TGTGCCAGCAGCTTCGGGACAGGGCCTGAAGCTTTCTTT.

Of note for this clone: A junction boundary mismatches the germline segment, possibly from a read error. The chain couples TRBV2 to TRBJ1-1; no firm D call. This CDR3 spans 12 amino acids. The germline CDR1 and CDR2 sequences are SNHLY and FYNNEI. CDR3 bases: TGTGCCAGCAGTGAGCCGTCGATTGAGATCCGTTTT. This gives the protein CASSEPSIEIRF. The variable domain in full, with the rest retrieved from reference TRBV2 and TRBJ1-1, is EPEVTQTPSHQVTQMGQEVILRCVPISNHLYFYWYRQILGQKVEFLVSFYNNEISEKSEIFDDQFSVERPDGSNFTLKIRSTKLEDSAMYFCASSEPSIEIRFGQGTRLTVV.

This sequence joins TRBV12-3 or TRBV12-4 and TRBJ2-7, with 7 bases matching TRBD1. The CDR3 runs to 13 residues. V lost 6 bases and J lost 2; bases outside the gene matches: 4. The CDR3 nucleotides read TGTGCCAGCAGGCCGGGACAGACCTACGAGCAGTACTTC. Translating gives CASRPGQTYEQYF.

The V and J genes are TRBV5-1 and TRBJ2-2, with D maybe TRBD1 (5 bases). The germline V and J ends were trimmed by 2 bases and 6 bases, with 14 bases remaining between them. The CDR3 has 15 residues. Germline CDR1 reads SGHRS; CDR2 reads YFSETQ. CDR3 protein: CASSFSIIGAGELFF. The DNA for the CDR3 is TGCGCCAGCAGCTTCTCAATAATAGGGGCCGGGGAGCTGTTTTTT.

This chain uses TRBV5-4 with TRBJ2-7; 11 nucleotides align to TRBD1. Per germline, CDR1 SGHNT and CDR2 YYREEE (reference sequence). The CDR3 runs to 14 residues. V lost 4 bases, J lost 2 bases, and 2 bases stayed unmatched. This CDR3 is CASSRGQGAYEQYF. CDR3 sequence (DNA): TGTGCCAGCAGCAGGGGACAGGGGGCCTACGAGCAGTACTTC.

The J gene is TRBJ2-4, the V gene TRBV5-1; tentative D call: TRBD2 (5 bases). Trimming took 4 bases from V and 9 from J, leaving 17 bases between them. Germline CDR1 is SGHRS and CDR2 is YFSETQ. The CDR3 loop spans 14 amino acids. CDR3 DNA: TGCGCCAGCAGCCGCGACGGGGTAGGGAGCATTCAGTACTTC. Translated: CASSRDGVGSIQYF.

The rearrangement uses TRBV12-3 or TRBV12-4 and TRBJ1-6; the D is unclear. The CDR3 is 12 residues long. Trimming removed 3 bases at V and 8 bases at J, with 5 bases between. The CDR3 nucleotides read TGTGCCAGCAGTTTGGCTGATTCACCCCTCCACTTT. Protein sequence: CASSLADSPLHF.

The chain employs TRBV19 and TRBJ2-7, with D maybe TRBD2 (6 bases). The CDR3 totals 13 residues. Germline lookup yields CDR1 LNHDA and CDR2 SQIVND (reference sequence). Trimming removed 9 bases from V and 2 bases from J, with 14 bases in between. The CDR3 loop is CASGDSPTYEQYF. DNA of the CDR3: TGTGCCAGCGGGGACTCGCCGACCTACGAGCAGTACTTC.

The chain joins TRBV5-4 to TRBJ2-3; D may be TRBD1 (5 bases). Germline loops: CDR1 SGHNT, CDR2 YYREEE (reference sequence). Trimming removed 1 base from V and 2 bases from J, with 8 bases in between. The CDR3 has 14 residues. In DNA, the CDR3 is TGTGCCAGCAGCTTGACAGGTTCCACAGATACGCAGTATTTT. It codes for CASSLTGSTDTQYF.

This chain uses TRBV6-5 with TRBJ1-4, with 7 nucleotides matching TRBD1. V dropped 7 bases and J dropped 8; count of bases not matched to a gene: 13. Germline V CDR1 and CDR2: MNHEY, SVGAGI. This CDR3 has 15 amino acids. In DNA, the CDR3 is TGTGCCAGCACCCTAGAGACAGGGTTTCGAGAAAAACTGTTTTTT. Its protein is CASTLETGFREKLFF.

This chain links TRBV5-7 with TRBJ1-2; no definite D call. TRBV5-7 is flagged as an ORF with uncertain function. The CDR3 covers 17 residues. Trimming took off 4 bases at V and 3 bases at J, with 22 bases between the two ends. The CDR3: CASSMIRPGERDYGYTF. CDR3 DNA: TGTGCCAGCAGCATGATTAGGCCAGGCGAGAGGGACTATGGCTACACCTTC.

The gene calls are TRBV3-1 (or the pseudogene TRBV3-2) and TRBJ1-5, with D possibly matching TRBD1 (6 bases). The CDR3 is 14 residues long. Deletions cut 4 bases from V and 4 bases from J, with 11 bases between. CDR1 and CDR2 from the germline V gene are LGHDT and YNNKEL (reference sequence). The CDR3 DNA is TGTGCCAGCAGCCTCCGGACAGTTAATCAGCCCCAGCATTTT. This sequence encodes CASSLRTVNQPQHF.

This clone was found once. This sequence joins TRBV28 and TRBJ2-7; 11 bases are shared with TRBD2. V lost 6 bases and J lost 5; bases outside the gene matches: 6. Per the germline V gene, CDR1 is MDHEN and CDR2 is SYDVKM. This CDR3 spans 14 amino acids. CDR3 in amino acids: CASSTSGRRDEQYF. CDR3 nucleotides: TGTGCCAGCAGCACTAGCGGGAGAAGGGACGAGCAGTACTTC.

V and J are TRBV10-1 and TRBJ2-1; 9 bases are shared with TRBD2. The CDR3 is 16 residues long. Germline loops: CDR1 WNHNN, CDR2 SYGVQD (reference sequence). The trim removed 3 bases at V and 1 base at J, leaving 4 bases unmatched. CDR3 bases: TGCGCCAGCAGTGACCTGACTAGCGGATCCTACAATGAGCAGTTCTTC. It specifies CASSDLTSGSYNEQFF.

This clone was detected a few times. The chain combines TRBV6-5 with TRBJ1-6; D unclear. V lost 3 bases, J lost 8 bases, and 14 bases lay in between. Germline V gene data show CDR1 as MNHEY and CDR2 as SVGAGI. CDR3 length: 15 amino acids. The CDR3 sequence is CASSYTAIRDSPLHF. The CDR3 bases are TGTGCCAGCAGTTATACGGCAATTCGGGATTCACCCCTCCACTTT.

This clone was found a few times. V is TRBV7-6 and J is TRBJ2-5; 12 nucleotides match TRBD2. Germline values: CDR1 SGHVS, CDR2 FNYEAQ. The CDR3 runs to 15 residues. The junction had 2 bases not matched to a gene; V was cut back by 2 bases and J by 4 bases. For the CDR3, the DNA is TGTGCCAGCAGCTTACTAGCGGGGGGGATAGAGACCCAGTACTTC. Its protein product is CASSLLAGGIETQYF. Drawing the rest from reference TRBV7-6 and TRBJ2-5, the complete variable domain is GAGVSQSPRYKVTKRGQDVALRCDPISGHVSLYWYRQALGQGPEFLTYFNYEAQQDKSGLPNDRFSAERPEGSISTLTIQRTEQRDSAMYRCASSLLAGGIETQYFGPGTRLLVL.